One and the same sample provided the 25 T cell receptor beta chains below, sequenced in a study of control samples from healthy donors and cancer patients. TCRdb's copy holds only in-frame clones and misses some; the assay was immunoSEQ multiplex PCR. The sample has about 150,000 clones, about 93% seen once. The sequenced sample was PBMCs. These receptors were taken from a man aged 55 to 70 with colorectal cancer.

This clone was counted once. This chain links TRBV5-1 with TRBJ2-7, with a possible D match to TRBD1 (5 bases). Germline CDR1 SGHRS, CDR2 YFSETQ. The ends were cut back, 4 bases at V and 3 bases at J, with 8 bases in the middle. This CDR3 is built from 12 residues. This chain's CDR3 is CASSGQDYEQYF. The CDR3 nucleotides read TGCGCCAGCAGCGGACAAGACTACGAGCAGTACTTC.

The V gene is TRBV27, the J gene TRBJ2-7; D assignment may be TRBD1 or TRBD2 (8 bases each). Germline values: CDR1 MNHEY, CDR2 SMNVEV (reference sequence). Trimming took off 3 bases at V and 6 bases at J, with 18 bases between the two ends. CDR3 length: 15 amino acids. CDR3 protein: CASSFVAGTGLEQYF. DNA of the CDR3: TGTGCCAGCAGTTTCGTAGCGGGGACAGGTCTCGAGCAGTACTTC.

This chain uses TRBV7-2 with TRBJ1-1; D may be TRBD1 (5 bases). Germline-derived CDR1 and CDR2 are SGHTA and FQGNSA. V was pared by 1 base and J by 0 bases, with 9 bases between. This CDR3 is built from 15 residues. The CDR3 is CASSLVGALNTEAFF. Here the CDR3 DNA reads TGTGCCAGCAGCTTAGTTGGGGCCTTGAACACTGAAGCTTTCTTT. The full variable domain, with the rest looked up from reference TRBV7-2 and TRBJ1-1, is GAGVSQSPSNKVTEKGKDVELRCDPISGHTALYWYRQSLGQGLEFLIYFQGNSAPDKSGLPSDRFSAERTGGSVSTLTIQRTQQEDSAVYLCASSLVGALNTEAFFGQGTRLTVV.

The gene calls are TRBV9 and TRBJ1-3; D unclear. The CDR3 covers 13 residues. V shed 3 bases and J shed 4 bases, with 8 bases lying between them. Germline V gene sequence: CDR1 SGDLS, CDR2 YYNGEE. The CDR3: CASSALQGNTIYF. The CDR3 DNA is TGTGCCAGCAGCGCCCTACAGGGAAACACCATATATTTT.

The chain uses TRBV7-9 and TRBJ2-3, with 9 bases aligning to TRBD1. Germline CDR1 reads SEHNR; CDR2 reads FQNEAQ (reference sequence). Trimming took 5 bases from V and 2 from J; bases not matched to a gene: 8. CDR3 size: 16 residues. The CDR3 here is CASSTVQGAHTDTQYF. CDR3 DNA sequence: TGTGCCAGCAGCACAGTACAGGGGGCGCACACAGATACGCAGTATTTT.

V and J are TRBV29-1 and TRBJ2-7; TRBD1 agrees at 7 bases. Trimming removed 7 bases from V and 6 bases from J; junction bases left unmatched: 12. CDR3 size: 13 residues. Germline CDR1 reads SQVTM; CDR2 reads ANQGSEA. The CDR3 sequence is CSAGQVSPSEQYF. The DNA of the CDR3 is TGCAGCGCTGGACAGGTTTCCCCATCCGAGCAGTACTTC.

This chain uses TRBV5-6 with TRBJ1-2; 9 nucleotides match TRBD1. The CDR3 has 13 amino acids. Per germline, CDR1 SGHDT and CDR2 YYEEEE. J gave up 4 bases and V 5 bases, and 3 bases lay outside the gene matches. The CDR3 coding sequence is TGTGCCAGCAGGACGGGACAGGGCTATGGCTACACCTTC. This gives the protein CASRTGQGYGYTF.

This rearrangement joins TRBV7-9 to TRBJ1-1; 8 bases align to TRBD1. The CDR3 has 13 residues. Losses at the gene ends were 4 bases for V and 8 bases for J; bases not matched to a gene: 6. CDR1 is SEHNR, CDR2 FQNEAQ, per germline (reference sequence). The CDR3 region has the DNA TGTGCCAGCAGCTACACCCAGGGGGCGGAAGCTTTCTTT. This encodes CASSYTQGAEAFF.

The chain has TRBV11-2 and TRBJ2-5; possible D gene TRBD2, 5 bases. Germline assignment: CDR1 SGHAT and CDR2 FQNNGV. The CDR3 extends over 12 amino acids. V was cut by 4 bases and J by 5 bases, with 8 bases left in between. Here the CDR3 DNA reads TGTGCCAGCAGCTCAACGGGGGAGACCCAGTACTTC. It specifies CASSSTGETQYF.

The CDR3 spells CASSRDTLGEQYF. The CDR3 DNA reads TGTGCCAGCTCACGGGACACTCTGGGCGAGCAGTACTTC. This sequence joins TRBV18 and TRBJ2-7; possible D gene TRBD1, 6 bases. The CDR3 length is 13 residues. CDR1 is KGHSH and CDR2 is LQKENI in the germline V gene. V lost 4 bases and J lost 6, with 13 bases in between.

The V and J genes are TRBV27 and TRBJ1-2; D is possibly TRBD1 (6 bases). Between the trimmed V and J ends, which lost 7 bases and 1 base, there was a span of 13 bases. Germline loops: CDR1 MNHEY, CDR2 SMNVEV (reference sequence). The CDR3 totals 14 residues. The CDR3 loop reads CASKMDSLNYGYTF. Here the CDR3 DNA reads TGTGCCAGCAAGATGGACAGCCTTAACTATGGCTACACCTTC.

The chain's CDR3 is CASSPTGGYGYTF. CDR3 DNA: TGTGCCAGCTCACCGACAGGGGGATATGGCTACACCTTC. The chain carries TRBV18 and TRBJ1-2, with TRBD1 matching 9 bases. The V and J ends lost 3 bases and 5 bases, in that order; junction bases with no gene match: 1. This CDR3 spans 13 amino acids. Germline V gene sequence: CDR1 KGHSH, CDR2 LQKENI.

The CDR3 here is CASRFEQRITGELFF. The CDR3 coding sequence is TGTGCCAGCAGATTTGAGCAGCGGATCACCGGGGAGCTGTTTTTT. The V and J genes are TRBV6-6 and TRBJ2-2, with D possibly being TRBD2 (5 bases). The CDR3 runs 15 residues. V dropped 6 bases and J dropped 4 bases, with 15 bases sitting between them. Germline V lookup: CDR1 MNHNY, CDR2 SVGAGI (reference sequence).

The CDR3 region has the DNA TGCGCCAGCAGTAAAACGCCAGGGACTAGCGGGGGTTGGGATACGCAGTATTTT. Amino acids: CASSKTPGTSGGWDTQYF. This chain uses TRBV10-1 with TRBJ2-3; TRBD2 matches at 14 bases. There are 18 residues in the CDR3. Germline trimming cut 5 bases from V and 6 bases from J; bases unmatched to any gene: 13. From germline, CDR1 is WNHNN and CDR2 SYGVQD (reference sequence).

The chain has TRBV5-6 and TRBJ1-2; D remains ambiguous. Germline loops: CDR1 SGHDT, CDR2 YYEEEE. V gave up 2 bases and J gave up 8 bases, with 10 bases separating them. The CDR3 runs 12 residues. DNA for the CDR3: TGTGCCAGCAGCTTACGTCGTGGGGGCTACACCTTC. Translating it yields CASSLRRGGYTF.

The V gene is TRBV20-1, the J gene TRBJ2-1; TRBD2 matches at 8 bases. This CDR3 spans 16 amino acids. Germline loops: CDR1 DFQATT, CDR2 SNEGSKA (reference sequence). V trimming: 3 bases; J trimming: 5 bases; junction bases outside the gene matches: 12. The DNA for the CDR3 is TGCAGTGCTAGTCGCCCCGGACTAGCTCGGGACAATGAGCAGTTCTTC. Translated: CSASRPGLARDNEQFF.

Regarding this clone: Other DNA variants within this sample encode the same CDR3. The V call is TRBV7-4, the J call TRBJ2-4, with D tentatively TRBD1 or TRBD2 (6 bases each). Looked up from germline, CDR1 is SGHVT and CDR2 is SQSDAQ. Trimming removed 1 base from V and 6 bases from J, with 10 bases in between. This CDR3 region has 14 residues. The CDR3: CASSLGGGGNIQYF. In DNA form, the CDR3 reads TGTGCCAGCAGCTTAGGTGGAGGGGGAAACATTCAGTACTTC.

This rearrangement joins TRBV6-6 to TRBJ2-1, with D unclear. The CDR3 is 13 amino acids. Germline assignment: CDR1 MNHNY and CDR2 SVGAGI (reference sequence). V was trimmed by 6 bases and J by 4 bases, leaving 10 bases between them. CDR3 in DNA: TGTGCCAGCAGCCCCCGGGCGTACAATGAGCAGTTCTTC. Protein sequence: CASSPRAYNEQFF.

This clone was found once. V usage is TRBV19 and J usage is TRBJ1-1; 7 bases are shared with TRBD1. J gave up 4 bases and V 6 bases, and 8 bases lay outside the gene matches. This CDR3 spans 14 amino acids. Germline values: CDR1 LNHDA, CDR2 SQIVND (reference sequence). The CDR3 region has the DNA TGTGCCAGTAGAACTACAGGGGTAGGCACTGAAGCTTTCTTT. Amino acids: CASRTTGVGTEAFF.

The CDR3 nucleotides are TGTGCCAGCAGTGAATATAGGAAGACAGCTGAAGCTTTCTTT. It encodes CASSEYRKTAEAFF. The chain is built from TRBV25-1 and TRBJ1-1; a weak D match, TRBD1 (5 bases). The CDR3 extends over 14 amino acids. Germline lookup yields CDR1 MGHDK and CDR2 SYGVNS. With 0 bases removed from V and 6 bases from J, the gap between germline ends came to 11 bases.

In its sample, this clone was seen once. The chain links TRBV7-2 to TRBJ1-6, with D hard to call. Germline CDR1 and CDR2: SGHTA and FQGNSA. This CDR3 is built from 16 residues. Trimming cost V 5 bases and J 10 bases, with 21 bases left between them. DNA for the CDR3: TGTGCCAGCAGCACTAGTCCTTCCGGGCTAGGGTCACCCCTCCACTTT. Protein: CASSTSPSGLGSPLHF.

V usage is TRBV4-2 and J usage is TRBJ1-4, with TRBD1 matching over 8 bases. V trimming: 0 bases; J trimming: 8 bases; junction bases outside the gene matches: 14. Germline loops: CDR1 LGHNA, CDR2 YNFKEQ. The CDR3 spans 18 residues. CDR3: CASSQEHLSQGAWEKLFF. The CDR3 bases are TGTGCCAGCAGCCAAGAACACCTAAGTCAGGGGGCTTGGGAAAAACTGTTTTTT.

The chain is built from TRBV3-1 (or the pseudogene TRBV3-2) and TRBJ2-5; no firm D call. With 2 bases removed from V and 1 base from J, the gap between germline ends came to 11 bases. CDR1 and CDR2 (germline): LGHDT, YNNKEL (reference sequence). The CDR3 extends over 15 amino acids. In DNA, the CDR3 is TGTGCCAGCAGCCAACACCCGATTCCCCAAGAGACCCAGTACTTC. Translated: CASSQHPIPQETQYF.

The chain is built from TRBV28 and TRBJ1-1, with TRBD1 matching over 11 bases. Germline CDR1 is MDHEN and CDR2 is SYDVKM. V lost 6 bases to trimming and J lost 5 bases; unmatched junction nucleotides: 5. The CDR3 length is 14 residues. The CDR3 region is CASSPGQGATEAFF. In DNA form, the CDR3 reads TGTGCCAGCAGCCCCGGACAGGGGGCGACTGAAGCTTTCTTT.

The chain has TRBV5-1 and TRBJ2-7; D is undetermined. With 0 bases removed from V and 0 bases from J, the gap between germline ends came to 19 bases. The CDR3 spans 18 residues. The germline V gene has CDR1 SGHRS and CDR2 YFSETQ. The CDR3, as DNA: TGCGCCAGCAGCTTGGTCTACGATCGGGCCGAAAGCTCCTACGAGCAGTACTTC. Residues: CASSLVYDRAESSYEQYF.